The 8 T cell receptor beta chains in this list originate from one sample, sequenced in a study of blood T cell repertoires in COVID-19. Sequenced by immunoSEQ multiplex PCR; TCRdb stores in-frame clones only, minus some. The repertoire holds approximately 140,000 clones, with about 80% as singletons. Input material: peripheral blood. These TCRs come from a man in his forties with active or convalescent COVID-19.

This clone showed up just a few times. The rearrangement uses TRBV10-3 and TRBJ2-1, with D possibly being TRBD2 (6 bases). V was pared by 6 bases and J by 0 bases, with 15 bases between. The CDR3 length is 16 residues. Per germline, CDR1 ENHRY and CDR2 SYGVKD. CDR3: CAIRSLAESSYNEQFF. CDR3 coding DNA: TGTGCCATCAGAAGTTTAGCGGAGAGCTCCTACAATGAGCAGTTCTTC.

The V and J genes are TRBV11-2 and TRBJ1-6; a weak D match, TRBD1 (6 bases). The germline V gene encodes CDR1 SGHAT and CDR2 FQNNGV. This CDR3 has 16 residues. Trimming removed 4 bases at V and 10 bases at J, with 20 bases between. CDR3 nucleotide sequence: TGTGCCAGCAGCTCGCTCCGGGACAAGGCAGGGTCACCCCTCCACTTT. This sequence encodes CASSSLRDKAGSPLHF.

This rearrangement joins TRBV6-5 to TRBJ2-5, with 8 bases aligning to TRBD2. The CDR3 runs to 15 residues. V lost 7 bases, J lost 5 bases, and 12 bases stayed unmatched. Germline CDR1 is MNHEY and CDR2 is SVGAGI. The CDR3 DNA sequence: TGTGCCAGCACCCCTGGGGGTAGCGGGGTGGAGACCCAGTACTTC. It translates to CASTPGGSGVETQYF.

This clone was seen more than once but under ten times. The gene calls are TRBV28 and TRBJ2-5; 12 positions agree with TRBD2. The V gene's germline CDR1 is MDHEN and CDR2 SYDVKM. V was pared by 2 bases and J by 6 bases, with 13 bases of the junction left unmatched. The CDR3 length is 18 residues. The CDR3 is CASSLGLGPSGGAKTQYF. Here the CDR3 DNA reads TGTGCCAGCAGTTTAGGTCTTGGCCCTAGCGGGGGGGCAAAGACCCAGTACTTC.

This chain links TRBV7-9 with TRBJ1-1; D is possibly TRBD1 (6 bases). The germline V gene has CDR1 SEHNR and CDR2 FQNEAQ (reference sequence). Trimming cost V 3 bases and J 6 bases, with 20 bases left between them. CDR3 length equals 16 residues. The CDR3 here is CASSLGYREGIAEAFF. The CDR3 DNA is TGTGCCAGCAGCTTGGGGTACAGGGAGGGAATAGCTGAAGCTTTCTTT.

This chain uses TRBV5-1 with TRBJ2-2; tentatively, D is TRBD1 (7 bases). Germline V lookup: CDR1 SGHRS, CDR2 YFSETQ. The CDR3 runs to 14 residues. Between the trimmed V and J ends, which lost 7 bases and 4 bases, there was a span of 14 bases. The CDR3 spells CASLLQGGTGELFF. DNA for the CDR3: TGCGCCAGCTTGCTCCAGGGGGGCACCGGGGAGCTGTTTTTT.

This clone has a handful of counts. The chain has TRBV10-3 and TRBJ2-4; unclear D gene. Per the germline V gene, CDR1 is ENHRY and CDR2 is SYGVKD. This CDR3 is 17 amino acids long. Trimming cost V 0 bases and J 0 bases, with 12 bases left between them. The DNA for the CDR3 is TGTGCCATCAGTGAGTCTGAAATTGAGATAGCCAAAAACATTCAGTACTTC. Protein: CAISESEIEIAKNIQYF.

As to this clone: The sample holds other DNA sequences that translate to the same CDR3. The rearrangement joins TRBV7-2 to TRBJ2-7; 11 nucleotides agree with TRBD2. This CDR3 has 15 amino acids. V was clipped by 0 bases and J by 4 bases; unmatched bases: 2. Germline V gene sequence: CDR1 SGHTA, CDR2 FQGNSA. The CDR3 DNA sequence: TGTGCCAGCAGCTTAGCTAGCGGGGGGGCTTACGAGCAGTACTTC. It codes for CASSLASGGAYEQYF.